The source of this T cell receptor beta chain is a study of blood T cell repertoires in COVID-19. Overall study context: COVID-19 samples collected from the United States, Italy and Spain covered acute and convalescent phases. Sources were T cells, B-cell-depleted T cells, or PBMCs; the material itself was cDNA or gDNA.

Original handling: Quantification of nucleated cells was approximated via reference gene primer amplification. Only in-frame clones appear in the TCRdb table, and some are missing; sequencing was by immunoSEQ multiplex PCR. V, J and clone size are those of that table, while D and trimming were read from the DNA. There are approximately 230,000 clones in the sample; 75% to 90% occur only once, and 2.2% lies in the top ten. The CDR3 totals 16 residues. The V segment lost 3 bases and the J segment 3 bases; nucleotides outside the gene matches: 9. Germline V gives CDR1 ENHRY, CDR2 SYGVKD. V and J are TRBV10-3 and TRBJ2-7; 9 nucleotides agree with TRBD2. The TCR was taken from a man aged 25 to 45 who had recovered from COVID-19. Sequencing was done on a sample of peripheral blood. The chain's CDR3 is CAISDPGLAGNYEQYF. The CDR3 DNA is TGTGCCATCAGTGACCCCGGGCTAGCGGGGAACTACGAGCAGTACTTC.